A single sample gave rise to the 30 T cell receptor beta chains below, sequenced in a study of blood T cell repertoires in COVID-19. Clones were read by immunoSEQ multiplex PCR, and TCRdb kept only the in-frame ones, dropping some. The repertoire holds about 280,000 clones, with about 85% as singletons. The sequenced material came from PBMCs or T cells enriched from blood (not recorded which). The receptors here all came from a woman between 50 and 59 years old who had recovered from COVID-19.

This rearrangement joins TRBV24-1 to TRBJ1-4; 11 nucleotides agree with TRBD1. CDR3 length equals 16 residues. Germline trimming cut 7 bases from V and 6 bases from J; bases unmatched to any gene: 9. Per the germline V gene, CDR1 is KGHDR and CDR2 is SFDVKD. CDR3 in DNA: TGTGCCACCAGGACCGGGACAGGGGGAAGAGATGAAAAACTGTTTTTT. Protein product: CATRTGTGGRDEKLFF.

On this clone: The same CDR3 is also encoded by other DNA sequences in this sample. The chain uses TRBV6-5 and TRBJ1-5, with 8 bases matching TRBD1. CDR3 size: 14 residues. The germline V gene has CDR1 MNHEY and CDR2 SVGAGI. The V segment lost 5 bases and the J segment 4 bases; nucleotides outside the gene matches: 4. CDR3 loop: CASSPGGGNQPQHF. The CDR3 nucleotides are TGTGCCAGCAGTCCAGGGGGCGGGAATCAGCCCCAGCATTTT.

The CDR3 sequence: CASSIVEGLTGNTIYF. CDR3 DNA: TGTGCCAGTAGTATCGTGGAGGGTTTGACTGGAAACACCATATATTTT. The genes are TRBV19 and TRBJ1-3; D unresolved. V dropped 3 bases and J dropped 2 bases, with 14 bases sitting between them. The CDR3 has 16 residues. The V gene's germline CDR1 is LNHDA and CDR2 SQIVND (reference sequence).

The CDR3, as DNA: TGTGCCAGTAGTAATCGACTAGCGGGGACAAAAGATACGCAGTATTTT. This sequence encodes CASSNRLAGTKDTQYF. The chain employs TRBV19 and TRBJ2-3; the match to TRBD2 covers 11 bases. This CDR3 region has 16 residues. V shed 4 bases and J 5 bases; nucleotides not matched to a gene: 8. The germline V gene encodes CDR1 LNHDA and CDR2 SQIVND (reference sequence).

V is TRBV24-1 and J is TRBJ2-3, with 8 positions matching TRBD2. CDR3 length equals 13 residues. CDR1 and CDR2 from the germline V gene are KGHDR and SFDVKD. Trimming at V came to 9 bases and at J to 3 bases, leaving 4 bases not matched to a gene. CDR3 region: CATGGGRTDTQYF. DNA of the CDR3: TGTGCCACCGGGGGCGGGAGGACAGATACGCAGTATTTT.

This chain joins TRBV9 and TRBJ2-1; 13 bases are a match to TRBD2. Germline lookup yields CDR1 SGDLS and CDR2 YYNGEE. V lost 2 bases to trimming and J lost 8 bases; unmatched junction nucleotides: 4. The CDR3 extends over 15 amino acids. The CDR3 sequence: CASSVGTSGNYEQFF. CDR3 DNA: TGTGCCAGCAGCGTTGGGACTAGCGGGAATTATGAGCAGTTCTTC.

In the case of this clone: Germline and junction disagree at one end, which may indicate a read error. This chain connects TRBV18 to TRBJ1-3, with TRBD1 matching over 8 bases. CDR1 and CDR2 from the germline V gene are KGHSH and LQKENI. The CDR3 totals 16 residues. The chain's CDR3 is CASLPGGNPSGNTIYF. In DNA form, the CDR3 reads TGTGCCAGCTTACCAGGGGGCAACCCCTCTGGAAACACCATATATTTT.

The chain uses TRBV28 and TRBJ1-2; possible D gene TRBD1, 5 bases. The CDR3 runs 14 residues. The germline CDR1 and CDR2 sequences are MDHEN and SYDVKM. The V gene lost 7 bases and the J gene lost 5 bases, with 17 bases spanning the gap. This CDR3 is CASTQRGYRYGYTF. Here the CDR3 DNA reads TGTGCCAGCACCCAACGGGGGTACAGATATGGCTACACCTTC.

V is TRBV7-8 and J is TRBJ2-1; tentative D call: TRBD1 (6 bases). The CDR3 length is 14 residues. The germline V and J ends were trimmed by 2 bases and 6 bases, with 11 bases remaining between them. CDR1 is SGHVS, CDR2 FQNEAQ, per germline. The CDR3 reads CASSLSGRGNEQFF. The CDR3 DNA sequence: TGTGCCAGCAGCTTATCGGGCAGGGGCAATGAGCAGTTCTTC.

To note about this clone: In the same sample, other DNA sequences code for this CDR3. This chain joins TRBV18 and TRBJ1-4; maybe TRBD1 (5 bases). The CDR3 covers 14 residues. The V end was cut by 3 bases, the J end by 1 base, with 6 bases between. Germline V lookup: CDR1 KGHSH, CDR2 LQKENI. The CDR3 DNA is TGTGCCAGCTCACCCCAGGGAACTAATGAAAAACTGTTTTTT. It yields the protein CASSPQGTNEKLFF.

This clone has just one count. The chain couples TRBV19 to TRBJ1-5; D call uncertain. The CDR3 spans 15 residues. Trimming stripped 9 bases from V and 4 bases from J, with 19 bases between. Germline V CDR1 and CDR2: LNHDA, SQIVND (reference sequence). The DNA for the CDR3 is TGTGCCAGCCAATCCGAGTGGGCTACTAATCAGCCCCAGCATTTT. Translating it yields CASQSEWATNQPQHF.

This clone was counted a single time. The CDR3 coding sequence is TGTGCCAGCAGTAACCGGGACAGGGGCAATGAAAAACTGTTTTTT. Protein product: CASSNRDRGNEKLFF. V is TRBV6-5 and J is TRBJ1-4; TRBD1 aligns across 10 bases. V dropped 5 bases and J dropped 5; count of bases not matched to a gene: 5. This CDR3 is 15 amino acids long. CDR1 MNHEY and CDR2 SVGAGI come from the germline V gene.

The rearrangement links TRBV6-5 to TRBJ2-7; 8 positions match TRBD1. Trimming at V came to 4 bases and at J to 6 bases, leaving 8 bases not matched to a gene. The CDR3 sequence is 14 residues long. The germline gives CDR1 MNHEY, CDR2 SVGAGI. The CDR3 protein is CASSSRTGHREQYF. The CDR3 region has the DNA TGTGCCAGCAGTTCCCGGACAGGGCACCGCGAGCAGTACTTC.

The rearrangement uses TRBV6-5 and TRBJ2-7, with no clear D. This CDR3 is 13 amino acids long. Trimming pared 7 bases from V and 6 bases from J, leaving 16 bases between. Germline assignment: CDR1 MNHEY and CDR2 SVGAGI. As DNA, the CDR3 is TGTGCCAGCACCTCGATCAGTATCTTCGAGCAGTACTTC. Translating gives CASTSISIFEQYF.

This chain uses TRBV5-1 with TRBJ1-4; D gene ambiguous. The V gene's germline CDR1 is SGHRS and CDR2 YFSETQ. The V end lost 3 bases, the J end lost 10 bases, and 16 bases lay between the germline ends. CDR3 size: 14 residues. The CDR3 DNA sequence: TGCGCCAGCAGCTCATCAAGCTCCCGCTTAAAACTGTTTTTT. This gives the protein CASSSSSSRLKLFF. The full variable domain, completed using reference TRBV5-1 and TRBJ1-4, is KAGVTQTPRYLIKTRGQQVTLSCSPISGHRSVSWYQQTPGQGLQFLFEYFSETQRNKGNFPGRFSGRQFSNSRSEMNVSTLELGDSALYLCASSSSSSRLKLFFGSGTQLSVL.

The chain combines TRBV30 with TRBJ1-3, with D maybe TRBD1 (5 bases). This CDR3 comprises 16 residues. Germline loops: CDR1 GTSNPN, CDR2 SVGIG (reference sequence). Trimming took 1 base from V and 3 from J, leaving 16 bases between them. CDR3 in amino acids: CAWSDLAGIVGNTIYF. CDR3 sequence (DNA): TGTGCCTGGAGTGATTTGGCAGGGATCGTTGGAAACACCATATATTTT.

CDR3 DNA: TGTGCCAGCAGTTTAAGTGTCCCGCGGGAGAGCTCCTACAATGAGCAGTTCTTC. Translating it yields CASSLSVPRESSYNEQFF. V gene TRBV28 combines with J gene TRBJ2-1, with 7 bases aligning to TRBD2. The CDR3 runs 18 residues. V shed 2 bases and J 0 bases; nucleotides not matched to a gene: 10. Germline loops: CDR1 MDHEN, CDR2 SYDVKM.

The chain uses TRBV9 and TRBJ2-1, with 7 bases lining up with TRBD1. V shed 3 bases and J 5 bases; nucleotides not matched to a gene: 8. CDR3 length equals 15 residues. Germline lookup yields CDR1 SGDLS and CDR2 YYNGEE. CDR3 amino acids: CASSAHRTGNNEQFF. The DNA for the CDR3 is TGTGCCAGCAGCGCACACAGGACAGGAAACAATGAGCAGTTCTTC.

The chain employs TRBV5-1 and TRBJ1-4, with D hard to call. Germline V gives CDR1 SGHRS, CDR2 YFSETQ. The CDR3 covers 14 residues. V lost 3 bases and J lost 8, with 14 bases in between. CDR3 coding DNA: TGCGCCAGCAGCTATTCAGGTATTGAAGAAAAACTGTTTTTT. Residues: CASSYSGIEEKLFF.

The V and J genes are TRBV30 and TRBJ2-3, with a possible D match to TRBD1 (5 bases). V shed 7 bases and J shed 4 bases, with 15 bases lying between them. Germline V CDR1 and CDR2: GTSNPN, SVGIG (reference sequence). The CDR3 consists of 13 residues. CDR3 protein: CALYWPGSDTQYF. The CDR3 nucleotides are TGTGCCTTATATTGGCCAGGGTCAGATACGCAGTATTTT.

The sample holds a few counts of this clone. The J gene is TRBJ1-2, the V gene TRBV5-1; 8 bases line up with TRBD1. Germline V gene data show CDR1 as SGHRS and CDR2 as YFSETQ. V lost 4 bases and J lost 7; bases outside the gene matches: 6. This CDR3 comprises 13 residues. CDR3 nucleotides: TGCGCCAGCAGCCCGACAGGGGAGGTTGGCTACACCTTC. The encoded protein is CASSPTGEVGYTF.

Many counts were recorded for this clone. V gene TRBV19 combines with J gene TRBJ1-6; D uncertain. This CDR3 has 14 amino acids. Trimming took off 5 bases at V and 10 bases at J, with 15 bases between the two ends. The germline CDR1 and CDR2 sequences are LNHDA and SQIVND (reference sequence). CDR3 in amino acids: CASSPRREGSPLHF. As DNA, the CDR3 is TGTGCCAGTAGTCCGAGGAGGGAAGGCTCACCCCTCCACTTT. Full variable domain (missing parts from reference TRBV19 and TRBJ1-6): DGGITQSPKYLFRKEGQNVTLSCEQNLNHDAMYWYRQDPGQGLRLIYYSQIVNDFQKGDIAEGYSVSREKKESFPLTVTSAQKNPTAFYLCASSPRREGSPLHFGNGTRLTVT.

The chain combines TRBV18 with TRBJ1-4; possibly TRBD1 for D (5 bases). Trimming removed 3 bases at V and 4 bases at J, with 9 bases between. Germline CDR1 is KGHSH and CDR2 is LQKENI. CDR3 length: 14 residues. CDR3 sequence reads: CASSPRQLNEKLFF. Here the CDR3 DNA reads TGTGCCAGCTCACCCCGACAGCTTAATGAAAAACTGTTTTTT.

The rearrangement uses TRBV5-1 and TRBJ2-7; 11 bases match TRBD2. V lost 8 bases, J lost 6 bases, and 10 bases stayed unmatched. Germline-derived CDR1 and CDR2 are SGHRS and YFSETQ. The CDR3 has 14 amino acids. The DNA for the CDR3 is TGCGCCAGTGATGAGGGACTAGCGGTTCGCGAGCAGTACTTC. Translating it yields CASDEGLAVREQYF.

Comment on this clone: Sequence at one end of the junction differs from germline and may be a read error. The chain joins TRBV19 to TRBJ1-6; TRBD1 might be the D (5 bases). Germline V lookup: CDR1 LNHDA, CDR2 SQIVND (reference sequence). The CDR3 is made up of 13 amino acids. The DNA of the CDR3 is TGTGCCAGTAGTGCAGGGTATAGTTCACCCCTCCACTTT. This gives the protein CASSAGYSSPLHF. Complete variable domain (other parts from reference TRBV19 and TRBJ1-6): DGGITQSPKYLFRKEGQNVTLSCEQNLNHDAMYWYRQDPGQGLRLIYYSQIVNDFQKGDIAEGYSVSREKKESFPLTVTSAQKNPTAFYLCASSAGYSSPLHFGNGTRLTVT.

This clone was recorded a few times. In nucleotides, the CDR3 is TGTGCCAGCAGCTTTCGAAGAGAGGGTAGGAGCAATCAGCCCCAGCATTTT. It codes for CASSFRREGRSNQPQHF. V usage is TRBV27 and J usage is TRBJ1-5, with D unclear. The germline V and J ends were trimmed by 6 bases and 1 base, with 19 bases remaining between them. Germline V gives CDR1 MNHEY, CDR2 SMNVEV (reference sequence). The CDR3 length is 17 residues.

This chain joins TRBV5-4 and TRBJ2-7, with D possibly matching TRBD2 (7 bases). Trimming shortened V by 5 bases and J by 3 bases, and 15 bases separated the two germline ends. Germline CDR1 reads SGHNT; CDR2 reads YYREEE (reference sequence). CDR3 length: 14 amino acids. The DNA for the CDR3 is TGTGCCAGCAGAAGTAGGGGGGGGAACTACGAGCAGTACTTC. This codes for CASRSRGGNYEQYF.

The chain has TRBV3-1 (or the pseudogene TRBV3-2) and TRBJ2-1; possibly TRBD2 for D (7 bases). Per the germline V gene, CDR1 is LGHDT and CDR2 is YNNKEL (reference sequence). Trimming removed 5 bases at V and 4 bases at J, with 15 bases between. The CDR3 consists of 15 residues. This CDR3 reads CASSKRGEGYNEQFF. CDR3 nucleotides: TGTGCCAGCAGCAAAAGGGGGGAGGGATACAATGAGCAGTTCTTC.

The chain carries TRBV2 and TRBJ1-6; a possible D gene is TRBD1 (6 bases). CDR3 size: 15 residues. Germline CDR1 is SNHLY and CDR2 is FYNNEI. The V end lost 2 bases, the J end lost 6 bases, and 11 bases lay between the germline ends. CDR3 bases: TGTGCCAGCAGTGAAAGCAGGGGAGTTAATTCACCCCTCCACTTT. Protein sequence: CASSESRGVNSPLHF. The variable domain in full, completed from reference TRBV2 and TRBJ1-6, reads EPEVTQTPSHQVTQMGQEVILRCVPISNHLYFYWYRQILGQKVEFLVSFYNNEISEKSEIFDDQFSVERPDGSNFTLKIRSTKLEDSAMYFCASSESRGVNSPLHFGNGTRLTVT.

A few counts support this clone. V is TRBV7-8 and J is TRBJ1-1; D remains unclear. V lost 4 bases and J lost 1, with 7 bases in between. The CDR3 is 13 residues long. CDR1 is SGHVS, CDR2 FQNEAQ, per germline. The CDR3 DNA is TGTGCCAGCAGCTCCGAAGCGAACACTGAAGCTTTCTTT. This sequence encodes CASSSEANTEAFF.